This T cell receptor beta chain was identified during a study of T cell responses to AZD1222 COVID-19 vaccine (dated by TCRdb to 2020 to 2023). About the study as a whole: TCR sequencing was performed for more than 230 trial participants, of whom 200 to 210 were given two doses of AZD1222 and 26 were given two doses of MenACWY control vaccine. Trial participants were enrolled by age into 18-55, 56-69 and 70-plus year subgroups, with roughly 160, 29 and 62 TCR-sequenced participants respectively. Broad study findings and their caveats: Conclusions about previously exposed vaccinees were limited because only six AZD1222 recipients were SARS-CoV-2 seropositive at baseline. Participants were mostly white British, with more females than males. The authors suggested clonal diversity may have been underestimated. The 56-69-year group was small, and its depth increase did not reach significance, likely because of low power. A significant rise in spike-specific TCR breadth and depth was observed after two AZD1222 doses relative to day 0 and relative to MenACWY recipients. Because no samples from the day 14 peak response were available, repertoires could be characterized only after the peak T cell response. Epitopes outside the regions mutated in the B.1.351 and B.1.1.7 variants were reportedly recognized by nearly half of the unique spike-specific TCRs. The vaccine-associated CD4 TCRs covered the entire spike protein, and the dominant responses fell in regions 160-218 and 743-854.

Per the germline V gene, SGDLS is the CDR1 and YYNGEE is the CDR2. The V end loses 0 bases and the J end loses 2 bases, and a stretch of 11 bases separates them. The CDR3, cysteine through phenylalanine, is 16 amino acids long. CDR3 DNA is the only sequence kept; it has 48 bases, read in frame from the first base. The CDR3 regions of human TCRbeta chains were analyzed by immunosequencing. The paper's data handling went like this. TCRs in the repertoires were compared against a reference library of SARS-CoV-2-specific TCRs that had been generated with the MIRA antigen-specificity platform. Breadth meant the fraction of unique TCRs that were SARS-CoV-2-associated, whereas depth meant the fraction of total T cells that were SARS-CoV-2-associated. Using the MIRA data, each spike-specific TCR was assigned both to the spike region to which the TCR was reactive and to a CD4 or CD8 class. Log10-transformed breadth and depth values were compared by one-way ANOVA with Sidak's multiple comparisons tests. The immuneACCESS repertoire file appears here via TCRdb, limited to in-frame rearrangements. These files lack a portion of the clones; in checked studies, under half of the deficit traces to unresolved V genes, and the cause of the others is not known. The V and J calls and clone size were taken over from that table, and D and trimming were inferred from the DNA. This sample is represented by 150,000 to 200,000 clones; 80% to 90% of them were singletons. 2.5% to 3% of the sample is in the top ten clones.

In light of the paper, this sample's time point label describes: baseline before first vaccination. Sample treatment or condition, as interpreted from the label and publication: meningococcal conjugate vaccine given as trial control. Vaccinee samples were obtained from the UK trials COV001 and COV002, which included a single-blind randomized controlled phase 2/3 trial of AZD1222 (ChAdOx1 nCoV-19) in healthy adults. For TCRbeta chain sequencing, PBMC samples from trial participants were taken at day 0 and at day 28 after the second dose. To note about this clone: The antigen it recognizes is unknown. Nothing much larger sits one base from this clone, and base qualities are not available.

This receptor was obtained from an adult in good health. The sequence is built from TRBV9 and TRBJ2-2, with TRBD1 tentatively as D gene (5 bases match). This sample comprised peripheral blood, obtained on day 0 of MenACWY control vaccination. The CDR3 region: CASSVAFQGNTGELFF. In nucleotides, the sequence is TGTGCCAGCAGCGTAGCTTTCCAGGGTAACACCGGGGAGCTGTTTTTT.